The 2 T cell receptor beta chains below all came from one sample that was sequenced in a study of CD8 T cells in Susac syndrome. Random-hexamer reverse transcription was applied to roughly 0.5 to 1 ug RNA. Each CDR3 protein gets one entry after TCRdb re-called the immunoSEQ multiplex PCR reads with MiXCR. In the table there are 300,000 to 350,000 distinct CDR3 sequences, around 92% of which are singletons. The specimen sequenced was CD4+ T cells from PBMCs. Receptors originate from a human donor with multiple sclerosis.

The chain joins TRBV3-1 to TRBJ2-3, with TRBD2 identical over 8 bases. Unmatched junction bases numbered 10, after V lost 1 base and J lost 1 base. Germline loops: CDR1 LGHDT, CDR2 YNNKEL (reference sequence). The CDR3 extends over 18 amino acids. The CDR3, as DNA: TGTGCCAGCAGCCAAGGAAGGTTTGTAGCGGGGCGCACAGATACGCAGTATTTT. It encodes CASSQGRFVAGRTDTQYF.

The chain uses TRBV6-2 or TRBV6-3 and TRBJ1-4, with TRBD1 as a possible D gene (5 bases). V lost 0 bases, J lost 3 bases, and 8 bases lay in between. CDR1 is MNHEY and CDR2 is SVGEGT in the germline V gene. This CDR3 region has 15 residues. The CDR3 sequence: CASSYSGRANEKLFF. The CDR3 region has the DNA TGTGCCAGCAGTTACTCGGGACGGGCTAATGAAAAACTGTTTTTT.